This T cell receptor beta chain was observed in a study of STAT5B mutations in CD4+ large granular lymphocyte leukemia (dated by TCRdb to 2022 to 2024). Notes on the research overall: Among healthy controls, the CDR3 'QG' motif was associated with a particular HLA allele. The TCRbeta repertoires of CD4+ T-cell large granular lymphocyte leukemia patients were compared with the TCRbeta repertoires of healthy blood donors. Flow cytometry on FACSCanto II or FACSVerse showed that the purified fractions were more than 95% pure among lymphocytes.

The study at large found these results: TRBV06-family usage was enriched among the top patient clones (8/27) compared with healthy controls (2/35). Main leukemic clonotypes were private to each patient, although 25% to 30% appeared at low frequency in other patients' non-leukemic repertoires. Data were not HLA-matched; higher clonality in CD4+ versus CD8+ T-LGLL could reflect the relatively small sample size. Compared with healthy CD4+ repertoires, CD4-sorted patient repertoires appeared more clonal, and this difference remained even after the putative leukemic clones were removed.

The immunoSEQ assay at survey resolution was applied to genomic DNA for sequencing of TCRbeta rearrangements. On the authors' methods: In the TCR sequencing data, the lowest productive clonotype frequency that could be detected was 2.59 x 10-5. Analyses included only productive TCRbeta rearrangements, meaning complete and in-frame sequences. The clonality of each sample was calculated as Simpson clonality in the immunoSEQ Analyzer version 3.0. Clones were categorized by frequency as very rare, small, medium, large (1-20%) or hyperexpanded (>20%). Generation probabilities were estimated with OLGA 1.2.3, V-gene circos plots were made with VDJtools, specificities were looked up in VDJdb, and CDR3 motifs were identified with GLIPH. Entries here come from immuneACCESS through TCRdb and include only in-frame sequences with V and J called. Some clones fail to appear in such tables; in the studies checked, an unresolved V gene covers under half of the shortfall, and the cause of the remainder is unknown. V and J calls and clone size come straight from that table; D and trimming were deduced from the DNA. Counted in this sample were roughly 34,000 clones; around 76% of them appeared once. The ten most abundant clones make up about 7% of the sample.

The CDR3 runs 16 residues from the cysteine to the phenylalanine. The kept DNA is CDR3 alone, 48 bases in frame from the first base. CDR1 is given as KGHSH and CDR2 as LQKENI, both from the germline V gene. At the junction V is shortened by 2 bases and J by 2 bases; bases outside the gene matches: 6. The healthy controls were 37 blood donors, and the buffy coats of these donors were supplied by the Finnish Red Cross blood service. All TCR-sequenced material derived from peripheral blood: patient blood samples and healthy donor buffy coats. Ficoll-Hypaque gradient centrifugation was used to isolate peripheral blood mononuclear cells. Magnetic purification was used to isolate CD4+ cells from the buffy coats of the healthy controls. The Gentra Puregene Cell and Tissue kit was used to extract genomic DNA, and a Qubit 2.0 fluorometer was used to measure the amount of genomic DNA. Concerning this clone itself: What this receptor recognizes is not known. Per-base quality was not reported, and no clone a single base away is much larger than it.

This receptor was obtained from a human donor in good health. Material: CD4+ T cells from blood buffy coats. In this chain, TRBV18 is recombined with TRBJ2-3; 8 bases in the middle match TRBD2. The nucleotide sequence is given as TGTGCCAGCTCACCAGTCGGCGGGGGGAACACAGATACGCAGTATTTT. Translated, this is CASSPVGGGNTDTQYF.